The 16 T cell receptor beta chains presented below share a single source sample, sequenced in a study of CD8+CD57+ T cells in acquired aplastic anemia. It was genomic DNA that served as the template for profiling TCR beta VDJ and CDR3. From the reads, TCRdb called clonotypes with MiXCR, one entry per CDR3 protein. In the table there are some 68,000 distinct CDR3 sequences, around half of which are singletons. The sequenced sample consisted of sorted CD4+, CD8+, or CD8+CD57+ T cells (not recorded which) from PBMCs. Source of these receptors: a human donor in good health, serving as a control.

The chain carries TRBV13 and TRBJ2-7; no clear D. The CDR3 extends over 14 amino acids. Germline V lookup: CDR1 PRHDT, CDR2 FYEKMQ (reference sequence). Deletions cut 3 bases from V and 1 base from J, with 10 bases between. CDR3 protein: CASSLAGRSYEQYF. The CDR3 region has the DNA TGTGCCAGCAGCTTGGCTGGCAGATCCTACGAGCAGTACTTC.

The chain uses TRBV19 and TRBJ1-3; D unresolved. The CDR3 has 13 amino acids. Trimming cost V 3 bases and J 0 bases, with 3 bases left between them. CDR1 and CDR2 from the germline V gene are LNHDA and SQIVND (reference sequence). The CDR3 protein is CASSMLSGNTIYF. DNA for the CDR3: TGTGCCAGTAGTATGCTCTCTGGAAACACCATATATTTT. The full variable domain, its missing parts supplied by reference TRBV19 and TRBJ1-3, is DGGITQSPKYLFRKEGQNVTLSCEQNLNHDAMYWYRQDPGQGLRLIYYSQIVNDFQKGDIAEGYSVSREKKESFPLTVTSAQKNPTAFYLCASSMLSGNTIYFGEGSWLTVV.

V and J are TRBV10-3 and TRBJ2-3, with no clear D. V shed 10 bases and J shed 6 bases, with 17 bases lying between them. The CDR3 consists of 13 residues. Germline loops: CDR1 ENHRY, CDR2 SYGVKD. The CDR3 DNA sequence: TGTGCCAGCAGCCAAGATGTGGGGGATACGCAGTATTTT. Protein: CASSQDVGDTQYF.

This clonotype was seen only a few times. The junction does not match germline at one end; this may be a read error. The chain couples TRBV15 to TRBJ2-1; tentatively, D is TRBD2 (5 bases). The CDR3 sequence is 15 residues long. Germline V gene lookup returns CDR1 LNHNV and CDR2 YYDKDF (reference sequence). The chain's CDR3 is CAASTSATSYNEQFF. The DNA of the CDR3 is TGTGCCGCCAGCACTAGTGCCACGTCCTACAATGAGCAGTTCTTC. The full variable domain, rest sourced from reference TRBV15 and TRBJ2-1, is DAMVIQNPRYQVTQFGKPVTLSCSQTLNHNVMYWYQQKSSQAPKLLFHYYDKDFNNEADTPDNFQSRRPNTSFCFLDIRSPGLGDTAMYLCAASTSATSYNEQFFGPGTRLTVL.

The chain combines TRBV20-1 with TRBJ1-2; 8 nucleotides line up with TRBD1. The CDR3 totals 13 residues. Unmatched junction bases numbered 8, after V lost 6 bases and J lost 5 bases. Looked up from germline, CDR1 is DFQATT and CDR2 is SNEGSKA (reference sequence). Here the CDR3 reads CSAPGQGGYGYTF. CDR3 nucleotide sequence: TGCAGTGCACCCGGACAGGGCGGATATGGCTACACCTTC.

The rearrangement links TRBV19 to TRBJ1-4; no clear D gene. CDR3 length equals 14 residues. Trimming pared 9 bases from V and 8 bases from J, leaving 19 bases between. Germline V lookup: CDR1 LNHDA, CDR2 SQIVND (reference sequence). CDR3 protein: CASGVVGVGEKLFF. In DNA, the CDR3 is TGTGCCAGCGGCGTTGTGGGCGTCGGAGAAAAACTGTTTTTT. The full variable domain, in which reference TRBV19 and TRBJ1-4 provide the parts outside the CDR3, is DGGITQSPKYLFRKEGQNVTLSCEQNLNHDAMYWYRQDPGQGLRLIYYSQIVNDFQKGDIAEGYSVSREKKESFPLTVTSAQKNPTAFYLCASGVVGVGEKLFFGSGTQLSVL.

Concerning this clonotype itself: A single base separates this from a much larger clone, so it may be a read error. J is TRBJ1-3 and V is TRBV5-5; D unclear. CDR3 length: 14 residues. Germline-derived CDR1 and CDR2 are SGHKS and YYEKEE (reference sequence). The CDR3 sequence is CASSEGPSGDTIYF. The CDR3 DNA sequence: TGTGCCAGCAGCGAGGGCCCCTCTGGAGACACCATATATTTT.

The chain combines TRBV7-9 with TRBJ2-1, with 8 positions matching TRBD1. In germline, CDR1 is SEHNR, CDR2 FQNEAQ (reference sequence). The CDR3 contains 13 residues. V gave up 3 bases and J gave up 10 bases; unmatched junction bases: 5. The CDR3 loop is CASSFRQGSEQFF. The DNA for the CDR3 is TGTGCCAGCAGCTTTAGACAGGGGAGCGAGCAGTTCTTC.

This clonotype came up once. The chain employs TRBV20-1 and TRBJ2-7; 10 nucleotides align to TRBD1. V dropped 6 bases and J dropped 7; count of bases not matched to a gene: 9. Germline V gene sequence: CDR1 DFQATT, CDR2 SNEGSKA (reference sequence). CDR3 length: 13 amino acids. In DNA, the CDR3 is TGCAGTGCCTCCGACGACAGGGGGCAAGAGCAGTACTTC. As protein: CSASDDRGQEQYF.

As to this clonotype: One end of the junction is discordant with germline, which a read error may explain. This chain joins TRBV2 and TRBJ2-7; 11 bases are shared with TRBD2. The CDR3 sequence is 13 residues long. CDR1 SNHLY and CDR2 FYNNEI come from the germline V gene. CDR3 coding DNA: TGTGCCAGCGGGCTAGCGGGGGGTTACGAGCAGCACTTC. Protein sequence: CASGLAGGYEQHF. The full variable domain, completed using reference TRBV2 and TRBJ2-7, is EPEVTQTPSHQVTQMGQEVILRCVPISNHLYFYWYRQILGQKVEFLVSFYNNEISEKSEIFDDQFSVERPDGSNFTLKIRSTKLEDSAMYFCASGLAGGYEQHFGPGTRLTVT.

The chain has TRBV12-3 or TRBV12-4 and TRBJ1-6, with D tentatively TRBD1 (6 bases). V was cut by 1 base and J by 10 bases, with 17 bases left in between. The CDR3 runs to 16 residues. CDR3 nucleotides: TGTGCCAGCAGTTTAGGGTACAGGGCTTCGGGCTCACCCCTCCACTTT. Translated: CASSLGYRASGSPLHF.

The V and J genes are TRBV19 and TRBJ2-1; 10 bases align to TRBD1. CDR1 is LNHDA, CDR2 SQIVND, per germline (reference sequence). V shed 1 base, J shed 4 bases, and the junction held 1 base outside the gene matches. The CDR3 covers 15 residues. The DNA for the CDR3 is TGTGCCAGTAGTATAGGGACAGGGGGTTACAATGAGCAGTTCTTC. It codes for CASSIGTGGYNEQFF.

The V and J genes are TRBV15 and TRBJ1-6; 8 positions agree with TRBD1. From germline, CDR1 is LNHNV and CDR2 YYDKDF (reference sequence). The CDR3 is 15 residues long. The V and J ends lost 1 base and 12 bases, in that order; junction bases with no gene match: 8. CDR3 nucleotide sequence: TGTGCCACCAGCAGAGTGAGGACAGGGTCACAACCCCTCCACTTT. Protein product: CATSRVRTGSQPLHF.

This clonotype came up once. V and J are TRBV10-1 and TRBJ2-7; 7 nucleotides line up with TRBD2. The end of the DNA fits TRBJ2-5 better, so the J call may be wrong. CDR3 size: 13 residues. Per the germline V gene, CDR1 is WNHNN and CDR2 is SYGVQD (reference sequence). CDR3 bases: TGCGCCACCGGAAAGCGGGGAGAAGAGACCCAGTACTTC. The encoded protein is CATGKRGEETQYF.

This clonotype is labeled as medium-sized. This chain uses TRBV25-1 with TRBJ1-2; D gene unclear. V lost 1 base, J lost 5 bases, and 11 bases lay in between. The CDR3 sequence is 14 residues long. The germline V gene has CDR1 MGHDK and CDR2 SYGVNS. This CDR3 is CASSESPRVYGYTF. In DNA, the CDR3 is TGTGCCAGCAGTGAATCCCCTAGGGTGTATGGCTACACCTTC.

V is TRBV20-1 and J is TRBJ2-7; TRBD1 agrees at 7 bases. The CDR3 length is 14 residues. V lost 2 bases, J lost 9 bases, and 13 bases stayed unmatched. From germline, CDR1 is DFQATT and CDR2 SNEGSKA (reference sequence). The CDR3 loop is CSARTYRDSDSQYF. CDR3 nucleotide sequence: TGCAGTGCTAGAACTTATCGGGACAGCGATTCGCAGTACTTC.